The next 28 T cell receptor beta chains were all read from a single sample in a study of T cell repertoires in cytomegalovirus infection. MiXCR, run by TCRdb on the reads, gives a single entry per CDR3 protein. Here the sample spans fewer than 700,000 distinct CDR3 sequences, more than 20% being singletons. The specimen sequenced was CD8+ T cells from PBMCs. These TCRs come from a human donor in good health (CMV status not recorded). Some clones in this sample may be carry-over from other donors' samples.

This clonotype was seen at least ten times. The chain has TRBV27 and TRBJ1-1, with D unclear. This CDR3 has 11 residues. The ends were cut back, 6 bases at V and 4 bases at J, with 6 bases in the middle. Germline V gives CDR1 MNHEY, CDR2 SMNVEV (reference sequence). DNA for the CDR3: TGTGCCAGCAGCGTGGGCACTGAAGCTTTCTTT. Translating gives CASSVGTEAFF.

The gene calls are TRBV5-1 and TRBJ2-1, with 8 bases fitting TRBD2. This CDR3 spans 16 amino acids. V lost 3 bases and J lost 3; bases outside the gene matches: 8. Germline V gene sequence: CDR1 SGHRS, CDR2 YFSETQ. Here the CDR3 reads CASSSLAGGGYNEQFF. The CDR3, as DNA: TGCGCCAGCAGCTCCCTCGCCGGGGGGGGCTACAATGAGCAGTTCTTC.

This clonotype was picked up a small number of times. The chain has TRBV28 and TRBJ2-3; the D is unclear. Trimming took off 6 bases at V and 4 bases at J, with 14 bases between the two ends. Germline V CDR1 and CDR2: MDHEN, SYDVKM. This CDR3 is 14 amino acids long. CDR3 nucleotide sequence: TGTGCCAGCAGCGAGGTAGGGAACCCAGATACGCAGTATTTT. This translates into CASSEVGNPDTQYF. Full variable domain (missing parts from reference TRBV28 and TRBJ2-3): DVKVTQSSRYLVKRTGEKVFLECVQDMDHENMFWYRQDPGLGLRLIYFSYDVKMKEKGDIPEGYSVSREKKERFSLILESASTNQTSMYLCASSEVGNPDTQYFGPGTRLTVL.

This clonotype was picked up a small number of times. This CDR3 is CASSESDGNTEAFF. CDR3 nucleotides: TGTGCCAGCAGTGAATCGGACGGGAACACTGAAGCTTTCTTT. The chain couples TRBV6-4 to TRBJ1-1; D is uncertain. This CDR3 is built from 14 residues. V was trimmed by 3 bases and J by 1 base, leaving 9 bases between them. Germline assignment: CDR1 MRHNA and CDR2 SNTAGT.

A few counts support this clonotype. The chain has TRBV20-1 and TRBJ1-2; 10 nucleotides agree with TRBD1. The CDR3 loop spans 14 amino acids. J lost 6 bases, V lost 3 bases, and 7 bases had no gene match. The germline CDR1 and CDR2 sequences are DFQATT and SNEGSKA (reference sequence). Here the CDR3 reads CSASLGQGVDGYTF. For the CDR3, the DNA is TGCAGTGCTAGCCTTGGACAGGGGGTCGATGGCTACACCTTC.

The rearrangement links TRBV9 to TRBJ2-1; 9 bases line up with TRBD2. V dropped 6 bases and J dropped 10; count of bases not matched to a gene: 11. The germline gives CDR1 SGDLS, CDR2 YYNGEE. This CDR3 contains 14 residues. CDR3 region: CASNEAGGLNEQFF. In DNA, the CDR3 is TGTGCCAGCAATGAAGCGGGGGGTTTGAACGAGCAGTTCTTC.

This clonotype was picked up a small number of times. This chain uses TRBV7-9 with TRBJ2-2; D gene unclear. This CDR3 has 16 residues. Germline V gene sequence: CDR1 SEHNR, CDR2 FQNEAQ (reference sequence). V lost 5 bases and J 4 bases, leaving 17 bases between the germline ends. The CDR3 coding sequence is TGTGCCAGCAGCCCCGCACTGGCCCCCGGCACCGGGGAGCTGTTTTTT. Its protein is CASSPALAPGTGELFF.

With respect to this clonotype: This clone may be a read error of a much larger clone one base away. The CDR3 spells CASSFAVGPLYNEQFF. DNA for the CDR3: TGTGCCAGCAGCTTCGCAGTGGGGCCCTTATACAATGAGCAGTTCTTC. J is TRBJ2-1 and V is TRBV7-9, with D possibly matching TRBD1 (5 bases). This CDR3 has 16 residues. V shed 3 bases and J shed 4 bases, with 16 bases lying between them. CDR1 is SEHNR, CDR2 FQNEAQ, per germline (reference sequence).

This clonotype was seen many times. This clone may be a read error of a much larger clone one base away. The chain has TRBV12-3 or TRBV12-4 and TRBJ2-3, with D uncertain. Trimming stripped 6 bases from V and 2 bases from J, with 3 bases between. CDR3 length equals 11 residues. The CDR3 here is CASRFTDTQYF. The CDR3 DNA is TGTGCCAGCAGATTCACAGATACGCAGTATTTT.

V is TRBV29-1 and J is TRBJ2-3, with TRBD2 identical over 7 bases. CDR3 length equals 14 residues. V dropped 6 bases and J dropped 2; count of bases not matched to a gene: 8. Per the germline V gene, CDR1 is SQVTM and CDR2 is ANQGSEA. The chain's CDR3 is CSVPLRGITDTQYF. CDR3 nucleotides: TGCAGCGTCCCTCTGCGGGGGATCACAGATACGCAGTATTTT.

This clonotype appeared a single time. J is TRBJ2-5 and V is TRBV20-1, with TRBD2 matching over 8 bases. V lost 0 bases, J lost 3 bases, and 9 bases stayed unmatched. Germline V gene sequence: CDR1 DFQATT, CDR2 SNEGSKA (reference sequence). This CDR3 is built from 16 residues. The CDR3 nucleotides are TGCAGTGCTAGAGATCTTAGAACTAGCGGTAAAGAGACCCAGTACTTC. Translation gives CSARDLRTSGKETQYF.

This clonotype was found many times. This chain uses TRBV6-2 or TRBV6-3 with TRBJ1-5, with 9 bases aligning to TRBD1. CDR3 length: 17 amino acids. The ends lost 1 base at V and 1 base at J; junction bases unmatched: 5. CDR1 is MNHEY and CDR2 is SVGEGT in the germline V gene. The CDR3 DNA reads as TGTGCCAGCAGTTACTACGGGACAGGGACAAGCAATCAGCCCCAGCATTTT. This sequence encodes CASSYYGTGTSNQPQHF.

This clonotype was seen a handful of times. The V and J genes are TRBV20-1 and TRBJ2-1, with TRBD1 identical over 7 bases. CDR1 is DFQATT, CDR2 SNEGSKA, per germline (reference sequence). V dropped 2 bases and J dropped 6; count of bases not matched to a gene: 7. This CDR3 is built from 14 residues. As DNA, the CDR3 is TGCAGTGCTAGACGCCGGACAGGTGTCAATGAGCAGTTCTTC. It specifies CSARRRTGVNEQFF.

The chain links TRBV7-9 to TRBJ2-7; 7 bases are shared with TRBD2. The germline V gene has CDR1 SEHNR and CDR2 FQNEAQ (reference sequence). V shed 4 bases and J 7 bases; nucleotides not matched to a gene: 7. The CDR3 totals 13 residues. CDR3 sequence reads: CASSSTGGREQYF. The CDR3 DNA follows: TGTGCCAGCAGCTCGACCGGGGGGAGGGAGCAGTACTTC.

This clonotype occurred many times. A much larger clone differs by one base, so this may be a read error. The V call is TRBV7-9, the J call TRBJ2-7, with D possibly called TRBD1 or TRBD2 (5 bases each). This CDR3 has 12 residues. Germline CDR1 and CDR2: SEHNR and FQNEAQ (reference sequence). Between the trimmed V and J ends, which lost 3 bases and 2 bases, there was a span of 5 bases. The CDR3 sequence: CASSLGAYEQYV. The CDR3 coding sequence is TGTGCCAGCAGCTTGGGGGCCTACGAGCAGTACGTC.

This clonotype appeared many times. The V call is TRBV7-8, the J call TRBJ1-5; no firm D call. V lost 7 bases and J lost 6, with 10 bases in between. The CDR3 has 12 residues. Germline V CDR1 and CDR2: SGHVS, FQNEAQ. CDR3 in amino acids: CASTEGTQPQHF. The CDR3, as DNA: TGTGCCAGCACAGAGGGAACTCAGCCCCAGCATTTT.

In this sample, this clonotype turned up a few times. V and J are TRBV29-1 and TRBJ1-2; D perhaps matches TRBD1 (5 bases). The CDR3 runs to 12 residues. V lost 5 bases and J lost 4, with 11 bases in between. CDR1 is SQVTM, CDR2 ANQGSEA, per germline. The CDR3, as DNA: TGCAGCGTTAGCGGGGCAGTCTATGGCTACACCTTC. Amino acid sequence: CSVSGAVYGYTF.

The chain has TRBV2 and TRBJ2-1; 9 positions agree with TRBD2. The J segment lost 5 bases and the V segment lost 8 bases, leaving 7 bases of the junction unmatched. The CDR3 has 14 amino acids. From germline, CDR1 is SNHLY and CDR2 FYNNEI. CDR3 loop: CASQGRGGHNEQFF. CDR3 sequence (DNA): TGTGCCAGCCAAGGGCGGGGGGGCCACAATGAGCAGTTCTTC.

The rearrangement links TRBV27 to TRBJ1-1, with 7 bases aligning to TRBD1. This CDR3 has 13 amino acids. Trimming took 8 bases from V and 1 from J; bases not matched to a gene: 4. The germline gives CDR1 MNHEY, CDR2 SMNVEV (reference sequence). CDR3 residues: CASGAGGNTEAFF. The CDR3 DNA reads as TGTGCCAGCGGAGCAGGGGGGAACACTGAAGCTTTCTTT.

CDR3: CASSYPASQETQYF. CDR3 nucleotide sequence: TGTGCCAGCAGTTACCCCGCGTCCCAAGAGACCCAGTACTTC. The V gene is TRBV6-2 or TRBV6-3, the J gene TRBJ2-5; D call uncertain. Trimming stripped 2 bases from V and 1 base from J, with 8 bases between. The V gene's germline CDR1 is MNHEY and CDR2 SVGEGT. The CDR3 consists of 14 residues.

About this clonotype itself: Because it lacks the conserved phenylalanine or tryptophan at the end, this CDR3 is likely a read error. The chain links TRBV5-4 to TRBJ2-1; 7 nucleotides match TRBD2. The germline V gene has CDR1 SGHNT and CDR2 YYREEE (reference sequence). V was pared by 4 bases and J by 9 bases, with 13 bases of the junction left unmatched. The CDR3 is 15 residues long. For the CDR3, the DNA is TGTGCCAGCAGCCGAGCTAGCGGAGGGCACGGTGAGCAGTTCCTC. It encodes CASSRASGGHGEQFL.

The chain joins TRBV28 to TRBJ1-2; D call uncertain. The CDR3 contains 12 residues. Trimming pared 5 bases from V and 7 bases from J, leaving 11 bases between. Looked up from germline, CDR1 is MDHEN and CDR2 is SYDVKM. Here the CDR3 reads CASSGPRGGYTF. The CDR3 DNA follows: TGTGCCAGCAGTGGGCCCCGAGGTGGCTACACCTTC.

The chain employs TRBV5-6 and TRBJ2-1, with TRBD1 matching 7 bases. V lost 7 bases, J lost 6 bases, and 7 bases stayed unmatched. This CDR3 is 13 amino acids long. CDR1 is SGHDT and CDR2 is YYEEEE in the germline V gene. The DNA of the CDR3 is TGTGCCAGCGATGATGGGACAGCCAATGAGCAGTTCTTC. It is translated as CASDDGTANEQFF.

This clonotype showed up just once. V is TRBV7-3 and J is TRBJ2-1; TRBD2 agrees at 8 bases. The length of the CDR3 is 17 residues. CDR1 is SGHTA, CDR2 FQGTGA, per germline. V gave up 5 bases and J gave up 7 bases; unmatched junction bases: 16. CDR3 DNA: TGTGCCAGCAGCACCACACCGCCGGGACTAGGTTTTAATGAGCAGTTCTTC. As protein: CASSTTPPGLGFNEQFF.

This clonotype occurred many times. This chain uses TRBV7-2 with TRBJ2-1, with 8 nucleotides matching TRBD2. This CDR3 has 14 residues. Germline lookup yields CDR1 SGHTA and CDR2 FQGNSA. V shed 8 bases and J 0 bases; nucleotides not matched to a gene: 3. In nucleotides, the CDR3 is TGTGCCAGCGGCGGGGGGAGCTCCTACAATGAGCAGTTCTTC. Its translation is CASGGGSSYNEQFF.

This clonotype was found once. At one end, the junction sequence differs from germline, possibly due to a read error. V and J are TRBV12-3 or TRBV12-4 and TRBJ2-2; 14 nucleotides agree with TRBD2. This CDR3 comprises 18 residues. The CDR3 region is CASSFGGLAGGDTRELFF. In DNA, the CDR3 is TGTGCCAGCAGTTTTGGCGGACTAGCGGGGGGTGACACCAGGGAGCTGTTTTTT.

The CDR3 reads CASGRGGEKLFF. The CDR3 nucleotides read TGCGCCAGCGGCAGGGGAGGAGAAAAACTGTTTTTT. This rearrangement joins TRBV5-1 to TRBJ1-4; tentatively, D is TRBD1 (6 bases). The CDR3 length is 12 residues. V lost 7 bases, J lost 8 bases, and 12 bases lay in between. The V gene's germline CDR1 is SGHRS and CDR2 YFSETQ.

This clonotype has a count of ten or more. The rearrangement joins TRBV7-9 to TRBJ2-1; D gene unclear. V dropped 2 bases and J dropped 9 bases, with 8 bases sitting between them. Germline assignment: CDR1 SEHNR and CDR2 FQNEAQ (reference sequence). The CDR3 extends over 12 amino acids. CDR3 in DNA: TGTGCCAGCAGCTTAAGGGCCAGTGAGCAGTTCTTC. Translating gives CASSLRASEQFF.